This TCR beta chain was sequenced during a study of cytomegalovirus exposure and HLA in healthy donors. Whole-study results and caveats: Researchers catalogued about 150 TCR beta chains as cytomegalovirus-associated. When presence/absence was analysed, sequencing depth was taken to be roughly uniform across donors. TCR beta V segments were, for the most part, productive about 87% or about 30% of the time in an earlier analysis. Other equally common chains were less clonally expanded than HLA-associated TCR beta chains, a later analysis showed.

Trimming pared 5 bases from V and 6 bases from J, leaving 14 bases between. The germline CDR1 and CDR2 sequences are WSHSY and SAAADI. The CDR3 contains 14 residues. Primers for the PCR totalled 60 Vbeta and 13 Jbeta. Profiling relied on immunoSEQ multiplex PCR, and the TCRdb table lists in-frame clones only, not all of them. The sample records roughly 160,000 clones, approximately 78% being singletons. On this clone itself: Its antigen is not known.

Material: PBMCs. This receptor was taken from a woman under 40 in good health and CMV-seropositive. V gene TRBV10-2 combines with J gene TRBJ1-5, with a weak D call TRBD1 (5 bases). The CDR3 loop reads CASSWRDDSQPQHF. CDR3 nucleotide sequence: TGCGCCAGCAGTTGGAGGGACGACAGTCAGCCCCAGCATTTT.